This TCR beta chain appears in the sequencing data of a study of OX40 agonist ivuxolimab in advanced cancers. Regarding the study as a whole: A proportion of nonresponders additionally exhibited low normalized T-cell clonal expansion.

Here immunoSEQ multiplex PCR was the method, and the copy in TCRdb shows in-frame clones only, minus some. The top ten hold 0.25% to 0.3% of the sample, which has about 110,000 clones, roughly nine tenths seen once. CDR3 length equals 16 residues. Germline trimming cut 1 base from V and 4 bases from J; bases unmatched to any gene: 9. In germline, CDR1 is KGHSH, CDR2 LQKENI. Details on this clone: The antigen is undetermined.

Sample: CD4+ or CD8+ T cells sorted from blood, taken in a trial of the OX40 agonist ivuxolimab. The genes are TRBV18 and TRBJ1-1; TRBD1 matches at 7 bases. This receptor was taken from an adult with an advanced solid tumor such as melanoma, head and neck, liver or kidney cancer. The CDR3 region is CASSPQAGGIGTEAFF. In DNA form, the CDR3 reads TGTGCCAGCTCACCACAGGCAGGGGGAATTGGCACTGAAGCTTTCTTT.